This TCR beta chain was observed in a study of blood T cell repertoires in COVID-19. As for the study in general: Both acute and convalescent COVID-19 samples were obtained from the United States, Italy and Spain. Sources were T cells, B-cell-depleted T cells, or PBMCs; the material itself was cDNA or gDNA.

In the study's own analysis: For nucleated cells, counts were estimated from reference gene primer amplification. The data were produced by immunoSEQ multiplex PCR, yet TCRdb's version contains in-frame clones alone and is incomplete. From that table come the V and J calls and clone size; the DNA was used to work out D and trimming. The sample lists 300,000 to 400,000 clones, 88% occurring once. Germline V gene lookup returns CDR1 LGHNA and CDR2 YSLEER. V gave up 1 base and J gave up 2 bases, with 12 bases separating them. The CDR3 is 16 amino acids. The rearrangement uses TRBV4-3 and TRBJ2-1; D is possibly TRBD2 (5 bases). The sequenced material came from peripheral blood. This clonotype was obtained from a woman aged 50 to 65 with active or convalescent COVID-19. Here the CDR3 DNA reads TGCGCCAGCAGCCAAGTTTCAGCGGTGCCCTACAATGAGCAGTTCTTC. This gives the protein CASSQVSAVPYNEQFF.